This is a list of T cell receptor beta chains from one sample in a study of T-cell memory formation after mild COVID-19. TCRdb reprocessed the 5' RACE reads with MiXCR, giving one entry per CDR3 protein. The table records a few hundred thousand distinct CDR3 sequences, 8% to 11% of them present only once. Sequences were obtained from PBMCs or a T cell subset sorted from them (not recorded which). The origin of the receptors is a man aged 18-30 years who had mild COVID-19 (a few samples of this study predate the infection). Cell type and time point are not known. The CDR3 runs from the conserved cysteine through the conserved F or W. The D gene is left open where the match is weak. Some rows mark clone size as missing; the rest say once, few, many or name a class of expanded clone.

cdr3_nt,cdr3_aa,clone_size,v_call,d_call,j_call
TGTGCCACCAGTGATCCATATATTAGAGCGGCAACTAACTATGGCTACACCTTC,CATSDPYIRAATNYGYTF,NA,TRBV24-1,NA,TRBJ1-2
TGTGCCAGCAGGAAGACATTAAACACTGAAGCTTTCTTT,CASRKTLNTEAFF,NA,TRBV2,NA,TRBJ1-1
TGTGCCAGCAGCAAACAGGGGAGAACTAATGAAAAACTGTTTTTT,CASSKQGRTNEKLFF,NA,TRBV7-2,TRBD1,TRBJ1-4
TGTGCCAGCAGCGTAGCACAGGGGCTCGGTGAAAAACTGTTTTTT,CASSVAQGLGEKLFF,many,TRBV9,TRBD1,TRBJ1-4
TGTGCCAGCAGCTTAAGGTGGGAAGCTAGAGCTGAAGCTTTCTTT,CASSLRWEARAEAFF,NA,TRBV7-9,NA,TRBJ1-1
TGTGCCAGCAGCCCGGGCCGGCTAGCGGGGAGGCATGAGCAGTTCTTC,CASSPGRLAGRHEQFF,NA,TRBV3-1,TRBD2,TRBJ2-1
TGCAGTGCTAGAGAAGGCAGGGGGCGCTTAATGGGACGCAATCAGCCCCAGCATTTT,CSAREGRGRLMGRNQPQHF,few,TRBV20-1,TRBD1,TRBJ1-5
TGTGCCAGCAGTTTCGCCGAAAGATTATATGGCTACACCTTC,CASSFAERLYGYTF,NA,TRBV12-3/TRBV12-4,NA,TRBJ1-2
TGTGCCAGCAGTCCCCGACTAGCGGGGGGACAAATCCTGAACACCGGGGAGCTGTTTTTT,CASSPRLAGGQILNTGELFF,once,TRBV6-6,TRBD2,TRBJ2-2
TGTGCCACCAGTGTTGTGGGAGGCGGCTACACCTTC,CATSVVGGGYTF,NA,TRBV24-1,NA,TRBJ1-2
TGTGCCAGCAGTCGACCGGGACTTTCGGTTACTCAGTACTTC,CASSRPGLSVTQYF,NA,TRBV12-3/TRBV12-4,NA,TRBJ2-7
TGTGCCAGCAGTTTAGGGCGGCAGGGGAGCGGGGAGCTGTTTTTT,CASSLGRQGSGELFF,many,TRBV12-3/TRBV12-4,NA,TRBJ2-2
TGTGCCAGCAGGTATTCGGGGGCTAGCTCCTACGAGCAGTACTTC,CASRYSGASSYEQYF,many,TRBV6-5,NA,TRBJ2-7
TGCAGCGTGGGGCTGTTGGGGGGTTCTAACTATGGCTACACCTTC,CSVGLLGGSNYGYTF,NA,TRBV29-1,NA,TRBJ1-2
TGTGCCAGCAGCTTAAGTGGGACACTGAGCACAGATACGCAGTATTTT,CASSLSGTLSTDTQYF,NA,TRBV7-9,NA,TRBJ2-3
TGTGCCAGCAGCTTAGTAGCGGGGAGCTACAATGAGCAGTTCTTC,CASSLVAGSYNEQFF,many,TRBV11-3,TRBD2,TRBJ2-1
TGTGCCAGCAGCTATCCCGGAGGGCGGCCCGGGGAGACCCAGTACTTC,CASSYPGGRPGETQYF,NA,TRBV11-1,NA,TRBJ2-5
TGCGCCAGCAGCTTGGCCCAGGGGGCGGGGACTGAAGCTTTCTTT,CASSLAQGAGTEAFF,NA,TRBV5-1,TRBD1,TRBJ1-1
TGTGCCAGCAGCCAAGATGGGCAGGTTAGCAATCAGCCCCAGCATTTT,CASSQDGQVSNQPQHF,NA,TRBV4-2,NA,TRBJ1-5
TGTGCCAGCAGCCGATCGGACGGCTCAGGCTCACCCCTCCACTTT,CASSRSDGSGSPLHF,NA,TRBV7-9,NA,TRBJ1-6
TGTGCCAGCAGAGGGGAATGGCAGCCCCAGCATTTT,CASRGEWQPQHF,few,TRBV28,NA,TRBJ1-5
TGCAGCGTTGTAGGCTCTCTGAACACCGGGGAGCTGTTTTTT,CSVVGSLNTGELFF,NA,TRBV29-1,NA,TRBJ2-2
TGTGCCAGCAGCCAAGCGGACAGGGCGACGACTGAAGCTTTCTTT,CASSQADRATTEAFF,few,TRBV4-2,TRBD1,TRBJ1-1
TGTGCCAGCAGCCTCCCCTCCAGGAATGAGCAGTTCTTC,CASSLPSRNEQFF,NA,TRBV9,NA,TRBJ2-1
TGTGCCAGTAGTATAAGACTCCTGAACACTGAAGCTTTCTTT,CASSIRLLNTEAFF,NA,TRBV19,NA,TRBJ1-1
TGTGCCAGCAGCTTAGACTACGGGACGGCATATGGCTACACCTTC,CASSLDYGTAYGYTF,NA,TRBV7-2,NA,TRBJ1-2
TGCAGTGCTACCTTCGGCGTGAACACTGAAGCTTTCTTT,CSATFGVNTEAFF,few,TRBV20-1,NA,TRBJ1-1
TGTGCCAGCAGGGGGACAGGGAGGGCCTACGAGCAGTACTTC,CASRGTGRAYEQYF,once,TRBV3-1,TRBD1,TRBJ2-7
TGCGCCAGCAGTGATGGTTCGACGGCTAATGAAAAACTGTTTTTT,CASSDGSTANEKLFF,few,TRBV10-1,NA,TRBJ1-4
TGTGCCAGCAGCCTTCGCTGGGGGGGCGAGGAGACCCAGTACTTC,CASSLRWGGEETQYF,NA,TRBV11-2,NA,TRBJ2-5
TGTGCCAGCATCCCGGGGGGGCAAGAGACCCAGTACTTC,CASIPGGQETQYF,few,TRBV6-6,TRBD2,TRBJ2-5
TGCAGCGTTGAGTTATTGGGCCGCACGGGTGGCTACACCTTC,CSVELLGRTGGYTF,NA,TRBV29-1,NA,TRBJ1-2
TGTGCCAGCAGCGCGGGACTAGCGGGGGGGGACCCGAGCTCCTACAATGAGCAGTTCTTC,CASSAGLAGGDPSSYNEQFF,few,TRBV7-9,TRBD2,TRBJ2-1
TGTGCCAGCAGTTTTCATGGGTTTTCTTCTGGGGCCAACGTCCTGACTTTC,CASSFHGFSSGANVLTF,NA,TRBV12-3/TRBV12-4,NA,TRBJ2-6
TGTGCCAGCAGCTACCTAGCGGACCGTACAGATACGCAGTATTTT,CASSYLADRTDTQYF,many,TRBV7-2,TRBD2,TRBJ2-3
TGTGCCACCAGCACTAGGGGATCCTACGAGCAGTACTTC,CATSTRGSYEQYF,NA,TRBV15,NA,TRBJ2-7
TGTGCCAGCAGCTTGGGGTTGGCAGCGTACACCGGGGAGCTGTTTTTT,CASSLGLAAYTGELFF,many,TRBV5-5,NA,TRBJ2-2
TGTGCCAGCAGCTTAGAAGGCCTCGGCGGGGAGCTGTTTTTT,CASSLEGLGGELFF,NA,TRBV7-9,NA,TRBJ2-2
TGTGCCAGCAGTCCCGAGGACAGAGAGACCCAGTACTTC,CASSPEDRETQYF,NA,TRBV6-2/TRBV6-3,NA,TRBJ2-5
TGTGCCAGCAGCCTCCGGGACCTTACCGTGTTCTTC,CASSLRDLTVFF,once,TRBV5-8,NA,TRBJ2-1
TGTGCCAGCAGTTTGAAGCGGCGCGGACAAGAGACCCAGTACTTC,CASSLKRRGQETQYF,NA,TRBV12-3/TRBV12-4,NA,TRBJ2-5
TGCGCCAGCAGCCTAAAGGGGGGCGAAGGCACTGAAGCTTTCTTT,CASSLKGGEGTEAFF,few,TRBV5-1,NA,TRBJ1-1
TGCGCCAGCAGCTCGACACTCATAAGCTACACCTTC,CASSSTLISYTF,many,TRBV5-1,NA,TRBJ1-2
TGTGCCAGCAGTTACGGTCAGGACAGATACGAGCAGTACTTC,CASSYGQDRYEQYF,many,TRBV6-6,NA,TRBJ2-7
TGTGCCAGCAGCCTCAGACTAGCGGGGGTCACAGATACGCAGTATTTT,CASSLRLAGVTDTQYF,many,TRBV12-3/TRBV12-4,TRBD2,TRBJ2-3
TGTGCCAGCAGCCCCCCGGTAGGAGGAAACACCATATATTTT,CASSPPVGGNTIYF,few,TRBV28,NA,TRBJ1-3
TGTGCCAGTAGTATGGGGGGACAGGCTGGGACTGAAGCTTTCTTT,CASSMGGQAGTEAFF,few,TRBV19,TRBD1,TRBJ1-1
TGTGCCAGCAGCGTGGGTGTCGGACAGGGGGTTAGCCCGGGAAATCAGCCCCAGCATTTT,CASSVGVGQGVSPGNQPQHF,few,TRBV5-6,TRBD1,TRBJ1-5
TGCGCCAGCAGCTTGCAAGTGGACAGCACAGATACGCAGTATTTT,CASSLQVDSTDTQYF,NA,TRBV5-1,NA,TRBJ2-3